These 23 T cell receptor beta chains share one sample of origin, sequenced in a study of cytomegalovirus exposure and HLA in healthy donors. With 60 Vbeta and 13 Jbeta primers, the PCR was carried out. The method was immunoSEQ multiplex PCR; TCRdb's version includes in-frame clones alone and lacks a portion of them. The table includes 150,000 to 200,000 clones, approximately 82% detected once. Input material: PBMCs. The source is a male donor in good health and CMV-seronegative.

CDR3: CASSQKGEGLVYEQYF. The CDR3 DNA sequence: TGTGCCAGCAGCCAGAAGGGGGAGGGCCTGGTCTACGAGCAGTACTTC. The chain combines TRBV4-2 with TRBJ2-7, with a weak D call TRBD2 (7 bases). From germline, CDR1 is LGHNA and CDR2 YNFKEQ. The CDR3 covers 16 residues. V lost 3 bases, J lost 3 bases, and 18 bases lay in between.

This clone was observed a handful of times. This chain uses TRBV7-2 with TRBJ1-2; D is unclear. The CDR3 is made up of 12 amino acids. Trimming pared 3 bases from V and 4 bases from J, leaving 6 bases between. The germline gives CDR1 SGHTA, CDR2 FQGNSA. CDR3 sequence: CASSFEPYGYTF. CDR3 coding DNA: TGTGCCAGCAGCTTTGAGCCCTATGGCTACACCTTC.

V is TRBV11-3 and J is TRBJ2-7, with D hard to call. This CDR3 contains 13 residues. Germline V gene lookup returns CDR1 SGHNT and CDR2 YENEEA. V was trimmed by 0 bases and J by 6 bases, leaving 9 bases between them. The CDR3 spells CASSLDQEREQYF. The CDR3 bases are TGTGCCAGCAGCTTAGATCAGGAACGCGAGCAGTACTTC.

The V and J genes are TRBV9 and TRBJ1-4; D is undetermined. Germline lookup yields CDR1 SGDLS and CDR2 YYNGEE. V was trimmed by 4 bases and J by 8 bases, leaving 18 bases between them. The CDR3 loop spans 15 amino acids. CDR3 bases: TGTGCCAGCAGCCCGGGAGGCAGCGGCGGGGAAAAACTGTTTTTT. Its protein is CASSPGGSGGEKLFF.

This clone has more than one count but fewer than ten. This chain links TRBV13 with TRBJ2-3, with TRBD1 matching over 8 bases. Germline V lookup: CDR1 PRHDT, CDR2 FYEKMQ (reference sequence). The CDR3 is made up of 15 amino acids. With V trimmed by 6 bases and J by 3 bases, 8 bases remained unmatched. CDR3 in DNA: TGTGCCAGCAGGAGTTCAGGGGGCCTAACAGATACGCAGTATTTT. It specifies CASRSSGGLTDTQYF.

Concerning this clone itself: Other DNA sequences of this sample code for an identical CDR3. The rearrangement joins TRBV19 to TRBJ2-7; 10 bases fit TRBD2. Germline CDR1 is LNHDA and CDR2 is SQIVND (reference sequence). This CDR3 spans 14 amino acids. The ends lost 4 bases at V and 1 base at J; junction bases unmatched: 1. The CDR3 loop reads CASSTSGGSYEQYF. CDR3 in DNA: TGTGCCAGTAGTACTAGCGGGGGATCCTACGAGCAGTACTTC.

The CDR3 coding sequence is TGTGCCAGCACCGCCCAGGGGGCCCTCAACTACGAGCAGTACTTC. Translated, it gives CASTAQGALNYEQYF. This rearrangement joins TRBV6-1 to TRBJ2-7; TRBD1 aligns across 8 bases. J gave up 3 bases and V 7 bases, and 11 bases lay outside the gene matches. CDR1 is MNHNS, CDR2 SASEGT, per germline. This CDR3 region has 15 residues.

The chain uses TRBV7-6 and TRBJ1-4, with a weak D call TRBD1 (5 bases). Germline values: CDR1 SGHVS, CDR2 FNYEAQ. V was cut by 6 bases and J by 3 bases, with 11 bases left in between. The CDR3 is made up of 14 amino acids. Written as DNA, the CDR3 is TGTGCCAGCAGGGAGACAGCGTCTAATGAAAAACTGTTTTTT. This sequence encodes CASRETASNEKLFF.

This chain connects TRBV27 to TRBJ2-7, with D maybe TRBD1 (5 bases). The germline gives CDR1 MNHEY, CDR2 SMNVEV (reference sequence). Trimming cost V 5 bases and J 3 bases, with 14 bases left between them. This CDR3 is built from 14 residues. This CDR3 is CASSPMGHIYEQYF. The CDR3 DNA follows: TGTGCCAGCAGTCCTATGGGGCATATCTACGAGCAGTACTTC.

The CDR3 reads CASSYRGHDYGYTF. CDR3 in DNA: TGTGCCAGCAGTTACAGGGGCCATGACTATGGCTACACCTTC. This chain uses TRBV7-8 with TRBJ1-2; TRBD1 matches 7 bases. Unmatched junction bases numbered 7, after V lost 6 bases and J lost 3 bases. The CDR3 has 14 residues. The germline V gene encodes CDR1 SGHVS and CDR2 FQNEAQ.

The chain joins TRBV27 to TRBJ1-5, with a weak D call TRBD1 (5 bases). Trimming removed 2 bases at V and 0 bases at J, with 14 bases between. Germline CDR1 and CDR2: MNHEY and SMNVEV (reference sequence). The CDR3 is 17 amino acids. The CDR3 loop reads CASSLRSGADSNQPQHF. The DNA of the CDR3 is TGTGCCAGCAGTTTAAGGTCTGGGGCAGATAGCAATCAGCCCCAGCATTTT.

In DNA form, the CDR3 reads TGTGCCAGCTCACCACCGGCCGGGACAGCTAATGGTGCTTTCTTT. It is translated as CASSPPAGTANGAFF. The chain joins TRBV18 to TRBJ1-1; 7 nucleotides agree with TRBD1. J gave up 11 bases and V 0 bases, and 12 bases lay outside the gene matches. The CDR3 totals 15 residues. Germline V lookup: CDR1 KGHSH, CDR2 LQKENI.

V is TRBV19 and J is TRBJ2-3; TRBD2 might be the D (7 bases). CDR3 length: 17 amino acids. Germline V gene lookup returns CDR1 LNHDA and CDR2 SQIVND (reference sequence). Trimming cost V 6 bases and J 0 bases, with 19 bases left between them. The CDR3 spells CASRPIARGASTDTQYF. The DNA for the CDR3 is TGTGCCAGTAGACCTATCGCCCGGGGGGCGAGCACAGATACGCAGTATTTT.

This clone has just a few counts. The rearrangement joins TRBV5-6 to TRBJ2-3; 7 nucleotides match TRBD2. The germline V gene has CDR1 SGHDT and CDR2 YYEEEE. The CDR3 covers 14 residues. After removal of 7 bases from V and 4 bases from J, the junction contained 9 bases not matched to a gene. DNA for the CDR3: TGTGCCAGCTCCTGGGGGGGGTCCCCAGATACGCAGTATTTT. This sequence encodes CASSWGGSPDTQYF. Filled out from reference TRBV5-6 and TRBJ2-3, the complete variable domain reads DAGVTQSPTHLIKTRGQQVTLRCSPKSGHDTVSWYQQALGQGPQFIFQYYEEEERQRGNFPDRFSGHQFPNYSSELNVNALLLGDSALYLCASSWGGSPDTQYFGPGTRLTVL.

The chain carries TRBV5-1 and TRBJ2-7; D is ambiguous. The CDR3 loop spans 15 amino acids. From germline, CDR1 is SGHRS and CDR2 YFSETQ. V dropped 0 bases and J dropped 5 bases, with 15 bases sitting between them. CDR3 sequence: CASSLAVPHLNEQYF. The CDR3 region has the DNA TGCGCCAGCAGCTTGGCAGTGCCCCATTTAAACGAGCAGTACTTC.

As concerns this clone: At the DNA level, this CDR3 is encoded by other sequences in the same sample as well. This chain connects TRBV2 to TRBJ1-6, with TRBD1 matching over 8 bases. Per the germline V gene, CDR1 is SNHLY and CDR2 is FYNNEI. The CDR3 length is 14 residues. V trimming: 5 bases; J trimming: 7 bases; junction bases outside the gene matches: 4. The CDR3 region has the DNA TGTGCCAGCAGTCCGGGACAGGCGAATTCACCCCTCCACTTT. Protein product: CASSPGQANSPLHF.

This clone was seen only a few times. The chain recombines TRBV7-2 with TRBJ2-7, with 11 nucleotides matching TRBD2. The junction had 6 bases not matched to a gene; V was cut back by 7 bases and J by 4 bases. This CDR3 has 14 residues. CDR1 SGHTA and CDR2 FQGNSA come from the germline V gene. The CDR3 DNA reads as TGTGCCAGCATGAAGGGACTAGCGGAATACGAGCAGTACTTC. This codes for CASMKGLAEYEQYF.

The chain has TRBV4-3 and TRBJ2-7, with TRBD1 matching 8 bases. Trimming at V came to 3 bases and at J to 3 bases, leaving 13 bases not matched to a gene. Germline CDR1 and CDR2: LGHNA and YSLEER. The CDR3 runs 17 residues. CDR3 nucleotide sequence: TGCGCCAGCAGCCAGGGTCTTCTCGGGACAGGCGACTACGAGCAGTACTTC. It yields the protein CASSQGLLGTGDYEQYF.

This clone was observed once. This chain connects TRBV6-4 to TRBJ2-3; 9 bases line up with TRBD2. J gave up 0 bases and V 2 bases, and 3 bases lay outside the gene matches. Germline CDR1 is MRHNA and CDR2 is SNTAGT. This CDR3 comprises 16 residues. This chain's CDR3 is CASSDLAGGSTDTQYF. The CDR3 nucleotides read TGTGCCAGCAGTGACCTCGCGGGAGGGAGCACAGATACGCAGTATTTT.

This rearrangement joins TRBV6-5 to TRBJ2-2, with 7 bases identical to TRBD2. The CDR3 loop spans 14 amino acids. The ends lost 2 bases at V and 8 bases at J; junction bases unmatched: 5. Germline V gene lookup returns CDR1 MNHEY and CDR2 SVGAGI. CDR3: CASSYMRGRGELFF. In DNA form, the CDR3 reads TGTGCCAGCAGTTACATGCGGGGGAGGGGGGAGCTGTTTTTT.

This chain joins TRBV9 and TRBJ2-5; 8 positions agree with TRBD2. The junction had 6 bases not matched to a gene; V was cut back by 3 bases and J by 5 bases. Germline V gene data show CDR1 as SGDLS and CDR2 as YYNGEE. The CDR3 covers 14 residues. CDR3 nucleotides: TGTGCCAGCAGCGACGGGGGGGCGGGGGAGACCCAGTACTTC. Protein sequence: CASSDGGAGETQYF.

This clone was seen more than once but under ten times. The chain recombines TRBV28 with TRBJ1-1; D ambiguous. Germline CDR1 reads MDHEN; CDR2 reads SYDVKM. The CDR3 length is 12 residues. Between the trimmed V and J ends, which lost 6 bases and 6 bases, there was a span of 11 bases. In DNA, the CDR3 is TGTGCCAGCAGGTCAGGACTGTCTGAAGCTTTCTTT. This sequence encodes CASRSGLSEAFF.

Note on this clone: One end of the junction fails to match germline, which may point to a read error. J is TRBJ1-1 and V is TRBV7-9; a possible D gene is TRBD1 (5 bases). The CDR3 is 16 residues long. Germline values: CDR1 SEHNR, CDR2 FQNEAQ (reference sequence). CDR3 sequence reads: CSSSTNRNGAGTEAFF. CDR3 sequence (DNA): TGTTCCAGCAGTACCAACAGAAACGGGGCGGGGACTGAAGCTTTCTTT. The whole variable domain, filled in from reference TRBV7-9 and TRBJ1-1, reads DTGVSQNPRHKITKRGQNVTFRCDPISEHNRLYWYRQTLGQGPEFLTYFQNEAQLEKSRLLSDRFSAERPKGSFSTLEIQRTEQGDSAMYLCSSSTNRNGAGTEAFFGQGTRLTVV.